The 7 T cell receptor beta chains presented below share a single source sample, sequenced in a study of identifying expanded T cells in peripheral blood. Sequencing used immunoSEQ multiplex PCR; TCRdb keeps in-frame clones, though not all of them. In the table there are 75,000 to 90,000 clones, roughly 90% of which are singletons. Sequencing used blood. The receptors were sampled from a person aged 18 to 70 in good health.

The rearrangement links TRBV13 to TRBJ1-5; D remains ambiguous. The germline V and J ends were trimmed by 0 bases and 5 bases, with 17 bases remaining between them. Per the germline V gene, CDR1 is PRHDT and CDR2 is FYEKMQ (reference sequence). The CDR3 totals 17 residues. CDR3 region: CASSLGHLGESYQPQHF. In nucleotides, the CDR3 is TGTGCCAGCAGCTTAGGCCATCTTGGGGAGAGCTATCAGCCCCAGCATTTT.

The gene calls are TRBV5-6 and TRBJ1-1; 7 bases align to TRBD1. Per the germline V gene, CDR1 is SGHDT and CDR2 is YYEEEE. The V and J ends lost 1 base and 1 base, in that order; junction bases with no gene match: 4. This CDR3 is built from 15 residues. This chain's CDR3 is CASSLYDRANTEAFF. CDR3 coding DNA: TGTGCCAGCAGCTTGTATGACAGGGCGAACACTGAAGCTTTCTTT.

The gene calls are TRBV15 and TRBJ2-7; 10 nucleotides match TRBD2. V dropped 0 bases and J dropped 8; count of bases not matched to a gene: 13. Germline V gene data show CDR1 as LNHNV and CDR2 as YYDKDF (reference sequence). The CDR3 sequence is 17 residues long. In nucleotides, the CDR3 is TGTGCCACCAGCAGAGATCTCTTAAAACTAGCGGGGAGAAAGCAGTACTTC. Translation gives CATSRDLLKLAGRKQYF.

The genes are TRBV7-3 and TRBJ2-1; unclear D gene. The ends were cut back, 2 bases at V and 6 bases at J, with 8 bases in the middle. CDR3 size: 13 residues. Looked up from germline, CDR1 is SGHTA and CDR2 is FQGTGA. CDR3: CASSLFTGNEQFF. Here the CDR3 DNA reads TGTGCCAGCAGCTTATTTACCGGCAATGAGCAGTTCTTC.

V usage is TRBV4-1 and J usage is TRBJ2-2, with TRBD2 matching over 8 bases. V dropped 2 bases and J dropped 7; count of bases not matched to a gene: 6. This CDR3 contains 15 residues. Germline-derived CDR1 and CDR2 are MGHRA and YSYEKL. CDR3 coding DNA: TGCGCCAGCAGCCAACCGGGACTAGAAAGCGGGGAGCTGTTTTTT. It codes for CASSQPGLESGELFF.

This chain links TRBV5-4 with TRBJ1-1; D is possibly TRBD1 (6 bases). This CDR3 comprises 15 residues. The V and J ends lost 3 bases and 3 bases respectively, with 15 bases between them. Germline assignment: CDR1 SGHNT and CDR2 YYREEE (reference sequence). CDR3 nucleotides: TGTGCCAGCAGCTCTAGGATCCAGGGGTACACTGAAGCTTTCTTT. Translation gives CASSSRIQGYTEAFF.

J is TRBJ1-4 and V is TRBV19; D is ambiguous. Trimming shortened V by 7 bases and J by 0 bases, and 9 bases separated the two germline ends. This CDR3 contains 14 residues. Germline CDR1 reads LNHDA; CDR2 reads SQIVND (reference sequence). CDR3 residues: CASKKQTTNEKLFF. CDR3 nucleotides: TGTGCCAGTAAAAAACAAACAACTAATGAAAAACTGTTTTTT.